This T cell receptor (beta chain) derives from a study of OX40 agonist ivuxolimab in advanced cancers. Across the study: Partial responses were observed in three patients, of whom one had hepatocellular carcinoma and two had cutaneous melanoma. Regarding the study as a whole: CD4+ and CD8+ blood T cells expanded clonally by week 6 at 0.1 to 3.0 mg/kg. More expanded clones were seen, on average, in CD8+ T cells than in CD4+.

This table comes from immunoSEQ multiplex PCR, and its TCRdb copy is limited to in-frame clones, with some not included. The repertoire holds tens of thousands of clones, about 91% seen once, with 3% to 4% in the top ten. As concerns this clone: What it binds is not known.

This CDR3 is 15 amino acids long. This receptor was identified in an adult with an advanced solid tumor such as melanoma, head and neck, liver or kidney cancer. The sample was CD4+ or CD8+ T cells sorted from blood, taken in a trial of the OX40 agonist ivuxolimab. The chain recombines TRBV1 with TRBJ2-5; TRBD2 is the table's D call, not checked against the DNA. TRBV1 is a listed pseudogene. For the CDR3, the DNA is TGCACCAGCAGCCCTAGTAGCGAAAACCAAGAGACCCAGTACTTC. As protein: CTSSPSSENQETQYF.